This TCR beta chain stems from a study of blood T cell repertoires in COVID-19. Method: immunoSEQ multiplex PCR; TCRdb's copy keeps in-frame clones and lacks some. The data show around 230,000 clones, about nine tenths seen once. V shed 1 base, J shed 0 bases, and the junction held 6 bases outside the gene matches. Germline-derived CDR1 and CDR2 are LGHDT and YNNKEL (reference sequence). The length of the CDR3 is 17 residues. This TCR derives from a woman between 35 and 50 years old with acute COVID-19. Material: PBMCs or T cells enriched from blood (not recorded which). The chain links TRBV3-1 (or the pseudogene TRBV3-2) to TRBJ2-3, with TRBD2 matching over 8 bases. As DNA, the CDR3 is TGTGCCAGCAGCCAAGTAACGGGGGGGCTTAGCACAGATACGCAGTATTTT. Encoded protein: CASSQVTGGLSTDTQYF.